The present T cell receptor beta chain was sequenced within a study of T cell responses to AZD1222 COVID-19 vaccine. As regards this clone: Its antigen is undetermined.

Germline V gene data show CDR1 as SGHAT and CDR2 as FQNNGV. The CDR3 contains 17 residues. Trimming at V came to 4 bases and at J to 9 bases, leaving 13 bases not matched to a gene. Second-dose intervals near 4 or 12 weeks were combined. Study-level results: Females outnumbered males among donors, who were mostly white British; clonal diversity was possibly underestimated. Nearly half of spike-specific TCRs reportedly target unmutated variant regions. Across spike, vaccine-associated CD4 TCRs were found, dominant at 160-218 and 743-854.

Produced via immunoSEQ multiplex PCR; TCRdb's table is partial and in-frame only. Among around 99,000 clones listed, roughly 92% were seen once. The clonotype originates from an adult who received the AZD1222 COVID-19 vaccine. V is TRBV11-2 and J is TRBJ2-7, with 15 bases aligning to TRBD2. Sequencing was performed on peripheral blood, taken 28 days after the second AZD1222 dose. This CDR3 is CASSSLTGTSGRRAQYF. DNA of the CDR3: TGTGCCAGCAGCTCCCTTACCGGGACTAGCGGGAGGAGGGCGCAGTACTTC.